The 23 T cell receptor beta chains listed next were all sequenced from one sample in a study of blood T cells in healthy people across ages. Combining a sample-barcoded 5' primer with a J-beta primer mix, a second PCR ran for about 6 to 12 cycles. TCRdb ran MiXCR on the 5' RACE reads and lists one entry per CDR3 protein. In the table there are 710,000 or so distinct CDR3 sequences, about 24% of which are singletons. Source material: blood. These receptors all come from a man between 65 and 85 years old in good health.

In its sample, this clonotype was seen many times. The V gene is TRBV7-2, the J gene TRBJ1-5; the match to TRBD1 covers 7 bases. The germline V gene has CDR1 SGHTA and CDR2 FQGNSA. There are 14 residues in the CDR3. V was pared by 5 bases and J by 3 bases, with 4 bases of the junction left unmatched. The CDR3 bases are TGTGCCAGCAGCACGACAGGGCTCAATCAGCCCCAGCATTTT. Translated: CASSTTGLNQPQHF.

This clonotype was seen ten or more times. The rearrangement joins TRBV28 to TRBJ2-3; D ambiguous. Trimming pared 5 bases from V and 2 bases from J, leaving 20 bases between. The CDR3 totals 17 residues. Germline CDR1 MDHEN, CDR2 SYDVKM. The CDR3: CASSTPYGLLNTDTQYF. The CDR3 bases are TGTGCCAGCAGTACCCCTTATGGGCTCCTCAACACAGATACGCAGTATTTT.

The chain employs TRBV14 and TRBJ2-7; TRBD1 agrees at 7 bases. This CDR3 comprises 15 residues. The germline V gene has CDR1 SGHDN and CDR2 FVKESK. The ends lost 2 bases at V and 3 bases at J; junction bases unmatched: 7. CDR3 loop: CASSQNRGRGYEQYF. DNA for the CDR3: TGTGCCAGCAGCCAAAACAGGGGCCGGGGCTACGAGCAGTACTTC.

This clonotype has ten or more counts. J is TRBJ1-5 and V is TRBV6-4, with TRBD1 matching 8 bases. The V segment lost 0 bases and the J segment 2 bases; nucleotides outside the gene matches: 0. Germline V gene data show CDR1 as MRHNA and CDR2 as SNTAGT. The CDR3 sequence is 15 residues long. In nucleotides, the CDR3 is TGTGCCAGCAGTGACTCGACAGGGGGCAATCAGCCCCAGCATTTT. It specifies CASSDSTGGNQPQHF.

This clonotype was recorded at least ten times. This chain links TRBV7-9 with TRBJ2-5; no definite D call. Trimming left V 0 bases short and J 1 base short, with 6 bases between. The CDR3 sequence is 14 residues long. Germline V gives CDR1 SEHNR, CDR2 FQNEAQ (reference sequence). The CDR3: CASSLAGSQETQYF. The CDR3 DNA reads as TGTGCCAGCAGCTTAGCGGGCTCCCAAGAGACCCAGTACTTC.

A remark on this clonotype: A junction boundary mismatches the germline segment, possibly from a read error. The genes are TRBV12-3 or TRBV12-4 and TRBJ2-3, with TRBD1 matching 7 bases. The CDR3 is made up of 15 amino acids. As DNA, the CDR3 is TGTGCCAGCTCCTTAAGGGGGCTTAGCACAGATGCGCAGTATTTT. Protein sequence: CASSLRGLSTDAQYF.

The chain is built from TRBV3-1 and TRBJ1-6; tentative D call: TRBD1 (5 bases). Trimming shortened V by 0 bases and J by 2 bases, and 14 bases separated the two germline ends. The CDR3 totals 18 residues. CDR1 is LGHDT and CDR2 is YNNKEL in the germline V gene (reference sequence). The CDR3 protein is CASSQDQGVRAYNSPLHF. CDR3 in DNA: TGTGCCAGCAGCCAAGATCAAGGAGTCAGGGCCTATAATTCACCCCTCCACTTT.

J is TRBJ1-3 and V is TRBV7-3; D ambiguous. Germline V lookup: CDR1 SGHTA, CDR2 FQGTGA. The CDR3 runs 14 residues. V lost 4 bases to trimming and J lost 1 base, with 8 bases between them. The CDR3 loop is CASSSDGSGNTIYF. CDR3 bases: TGTGCCAGCAGCTCGGACGGTTCTGGAAACACCATATATTTT.

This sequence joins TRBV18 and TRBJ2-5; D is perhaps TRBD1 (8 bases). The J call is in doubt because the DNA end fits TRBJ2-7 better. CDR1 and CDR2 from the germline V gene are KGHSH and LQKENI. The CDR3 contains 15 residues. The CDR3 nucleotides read TGTGCCAGCTCACCAAGCGGGACAGGCTCCTACGAGCAGTACGTC. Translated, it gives CASSPSGTGSYEQYV.

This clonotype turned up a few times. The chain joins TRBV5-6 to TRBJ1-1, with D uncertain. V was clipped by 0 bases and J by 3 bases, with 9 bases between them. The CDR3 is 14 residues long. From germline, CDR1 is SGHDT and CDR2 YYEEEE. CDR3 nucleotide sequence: TGTGCCAGCAGCTTGGGGCCCACTTACACTGAAGCTTTCTTT. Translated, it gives CASSLGPTYTEAFF.

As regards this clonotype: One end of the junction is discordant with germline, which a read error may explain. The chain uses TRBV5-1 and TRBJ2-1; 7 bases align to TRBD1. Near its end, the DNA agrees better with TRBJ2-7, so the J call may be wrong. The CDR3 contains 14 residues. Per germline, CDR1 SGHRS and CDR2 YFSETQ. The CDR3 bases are TGCGCCAGCAGCTTGAATTCAGGGGGTTACGGGCAGTACTTC. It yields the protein CASSLNSGGYGQYF.

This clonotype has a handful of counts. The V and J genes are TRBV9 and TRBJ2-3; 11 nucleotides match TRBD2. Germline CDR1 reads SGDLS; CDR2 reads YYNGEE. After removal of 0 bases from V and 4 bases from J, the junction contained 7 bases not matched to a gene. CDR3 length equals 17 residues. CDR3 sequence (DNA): TGTGCCAGCAGCGTAGTAGGTAGCGGGAGGGCAGCAGATACGCAGTATTTT. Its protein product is CASSVVGSGRAADTQYF.

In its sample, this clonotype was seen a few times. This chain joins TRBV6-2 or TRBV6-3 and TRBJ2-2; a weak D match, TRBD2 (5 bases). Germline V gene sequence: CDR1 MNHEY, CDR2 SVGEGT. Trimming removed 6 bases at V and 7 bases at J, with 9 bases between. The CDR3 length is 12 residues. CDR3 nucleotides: TGTGCCAGCAGAAACGGGGTCGGGGAGCTGTTTTTT. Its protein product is CASRNGVGELFF.

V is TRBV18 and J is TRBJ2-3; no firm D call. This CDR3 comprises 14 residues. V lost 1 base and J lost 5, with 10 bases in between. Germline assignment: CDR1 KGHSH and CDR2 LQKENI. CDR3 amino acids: CASSPRDFRDTQYF. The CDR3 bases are TGTGCCAGCTCACCACGAGACTTCCGAGATACGCAGTATTTT.

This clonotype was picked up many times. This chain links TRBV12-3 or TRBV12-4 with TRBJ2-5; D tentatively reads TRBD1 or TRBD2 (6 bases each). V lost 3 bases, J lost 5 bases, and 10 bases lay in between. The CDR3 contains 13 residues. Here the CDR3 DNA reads TGTGCCAGCAGTTTCGGAGGGGGGGAGACCCAGTACTTC. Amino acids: CASSFGGGETQYF.

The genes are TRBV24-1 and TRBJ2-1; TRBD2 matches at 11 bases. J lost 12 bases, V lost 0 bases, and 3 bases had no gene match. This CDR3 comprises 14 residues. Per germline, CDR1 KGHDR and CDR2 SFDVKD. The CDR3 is CATSDLTSGSGQFF. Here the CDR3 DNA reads TGTGCCACCAGTGATTTGACTAGCGGGAGTGGGCAGTTCTTC.

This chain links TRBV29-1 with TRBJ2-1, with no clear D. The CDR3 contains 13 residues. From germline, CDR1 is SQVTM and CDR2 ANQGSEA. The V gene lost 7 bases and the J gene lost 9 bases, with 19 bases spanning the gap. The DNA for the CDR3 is TGCAGCGCTACCGGTGCTGCCGTCGGTGAGCAGTTCTTC. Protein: CSATGAAVGEQFF.

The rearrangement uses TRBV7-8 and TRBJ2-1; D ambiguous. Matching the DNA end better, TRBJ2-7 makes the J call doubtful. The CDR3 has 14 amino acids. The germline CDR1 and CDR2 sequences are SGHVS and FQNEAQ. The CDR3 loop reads CASSVSWVSYEQYF. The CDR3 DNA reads TGTGCCAGCAGCGTCTCGTGGGTCTCCTACGAGCAGTACTTC.

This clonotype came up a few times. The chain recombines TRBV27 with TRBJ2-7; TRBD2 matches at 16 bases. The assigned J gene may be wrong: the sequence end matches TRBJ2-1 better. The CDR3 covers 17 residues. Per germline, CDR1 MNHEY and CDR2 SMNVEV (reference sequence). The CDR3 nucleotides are TGTGCCACCGTCCCGGGACTAGCGGGAGGGCCTGTAAATGAGCAGTTCTTC. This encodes CATVPGLAGGPVNEQFF.

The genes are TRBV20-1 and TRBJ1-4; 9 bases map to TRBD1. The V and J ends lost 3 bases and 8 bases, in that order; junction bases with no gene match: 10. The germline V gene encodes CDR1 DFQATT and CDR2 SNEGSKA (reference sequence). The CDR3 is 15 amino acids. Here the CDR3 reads CSAREIQGAGEKLFF. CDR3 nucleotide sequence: TGCAGTGCTAGGGAAATACAGGGGGCCGGGGAAAAACTGTTTTTT.

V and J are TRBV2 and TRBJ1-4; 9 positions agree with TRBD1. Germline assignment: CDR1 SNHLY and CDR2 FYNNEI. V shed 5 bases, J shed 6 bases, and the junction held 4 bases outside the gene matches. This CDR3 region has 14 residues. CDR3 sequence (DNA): TGTGCCAGCAGTTACAGGGGGCGCGATGAAAAACTGTTTTTT. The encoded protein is CASSYRGRDEKLFF.

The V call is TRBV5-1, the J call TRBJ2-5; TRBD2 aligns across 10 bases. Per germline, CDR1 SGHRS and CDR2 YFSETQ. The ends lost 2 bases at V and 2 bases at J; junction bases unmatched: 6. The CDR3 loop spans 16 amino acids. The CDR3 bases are TGCGCCAGCAGCTTTACCGGGACTAGCGAACAAGAGACCCAGTACTTC. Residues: CASSFTGTSEQETQYF. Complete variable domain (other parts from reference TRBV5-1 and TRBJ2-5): KAGVTQTPRYLIKTRGQQVTLSCSPISGHRSVSWYQQTPGQGLQFLFEYFSETQRNKGNFPGRFSGRQFSNSRSEMNVSTLELGDSALYLCASSFTGTSEQETQYFGPGTRLLVL.

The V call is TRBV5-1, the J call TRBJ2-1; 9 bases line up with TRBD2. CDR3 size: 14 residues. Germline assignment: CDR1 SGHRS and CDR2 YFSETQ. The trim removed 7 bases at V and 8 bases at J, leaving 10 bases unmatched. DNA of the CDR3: TGCGCCAGCCAAACTAGCGGGTCCTCTCATGAGCAGTTCTTC. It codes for CASQTSGSSHEQFF.